One sample yielded the 24 T cell receptor beta chains listed below, sequenced in a study of shared clonotypes between healthy human individuals. Here immunoSEQ multiplex PCR was the method, and the copy in TCRdb shows in-frame clones only, minus some. The sample consists of about 1.1 million clones, 77% of them appearing once. The source material was memory CD4+ T cells from PBMCs. Regarding subset: CD45RA-negative fraction. The source of these receptors is a man in his late teens or twenties in good health. Some clones in this sample may be carry-over from other donors' samples.

The J gene is TRBJ1-1, the V gene TRBV5-4; D uncertain. Per germline, CDR1 SGHNT and CDR2 YYREEE (reference sequence). Trimming pared 4 bases from V and 5 bases from J, leaving 15 bases between. The CDR3 spans 14 residues. CDR3 loop: CASSPGIWKTEAFF. CDR3 DNA: TGTGCCAGCAGCCCCGGGATTTGGAAGACTGAAGCTTTCTTT.

As to this clone: The germline gene is not matched at one end of the junction; a read error may be the cause. The chain carries TRBV5-4 and TRBJ2-5, with D perhaps given as TRBD1 or TRBD2 (5 bases each). CDR1 is SGHNT and CDR2 is YYREEE in the germline V gene (reference sequence). The CDR3 loop spans 13 amino acids. CDR3 loop: CASGLSGSGTQYF. CDR3 bases: TGTGCCAGCGGCTTGTCAGGGAGCGGGACCCAGTACTTC.

This chain connects TRBV11-3 to TRBJ2-5; D is undetermined. Germline V CDR1 and CDR2: SGHNT, YENEEA. Trimming pared 3 bases from V and 1 base from J, leaving 12 bases between. The CDR3 is made up of 15 amino acids. CDR3 bases: TGTGCCAGCAGCTTTTTGGGCAGCCGCCAAGAGACCCAGTACTTC. This gives the protein CASSFLGSRQETQYF.

This chain uses TRBV27 with TRBJ1-5; D gene unclear. Germline lookup yields CDR1 MNHEY and CDR2 SMNVEV (reference sequence). Trimming shortened V by 8 bases and J by 3 bases, and 8 bases separated the two germline ends. The CDR3 has 12 residues. CDR3 sequence: CASGLVNQPQHF. CDR3 bases: TGTGCCAGCGGCTTGGTCAATCAGCCCCAGCATTTT.

As concerns this clone: It may be a read error: a sequence one base away is much more abundant. This sample also contains other DNA sequences that code for the same CDR3. CDR3 sequence (DNA): TGTGCCAGCAGTTTAACCGTCGAGCAGTTCTTC. The encoded protein is CASSLTVEQFF. V usage is TRBV28 and J usage is TRBJ2-1; no firm D call. Deletions cut 2 bases from V and 10 bases from J, with 6 bases between. There are 11 residues in the CDR3. The V gene's germline CDR1 is MDHEN and CDR2 SYDVKM.

The chain has TRBV10-3 and TRBJ1-1, with 10 bases aligning to TRBD1. This CDR3 region has 16 residues. V lost 6 bases and J lost 5; bases outside the gene matches: 12. Germline V gene data show CDR1 as ENHRY and CDR2 as SYGVKD. The CDR3 DNA follows: TGTGCCATCAGCCCCGGGACAGGGGTTCTGAGGACTGAAGCTTTCTTT. As protein: CAISPGTGVLRTEAFF.

The chain carries TRBV27 and TRBJ1-5; TRBD1 matches at 9 bases. J was trimmed by 6 bases and V by 5 bases; bases with no gene match: 11. The CDR3 covers 16 residues. The germline gives CDR1 MNHEY, CDR2 SMNVEV (reference sequence). CDR3 residues: CASSLLAGQGVQPQHF. The CDR3 nucleotides read TGTGCCAGCAGTCTACTCGCGGGACAGGGCGTTCAGCCCCAGCATTTT.

The CDR3 region is CATSRDPGAGGGSNQPQHF. DNA for the CDR3: TGTGCCACCAGCAGAGATCCGGGGGCAGGGGGAGGGAGCAATCAGCCCCAGCATTTT. J is TRBJ1-5 and V is TRBV15, with TRBD1 matching over 7 bases. Germline assignment: CDR1 LNHNV and CDR2 YYDKDF (reference sequence). The CDR3 consists of 19 residues. V gave up 0 bases and J gave up 1 base; unmatched junction bases: 12. The complete variable domain, with remaining parts taken from reference TRBV15 and TRBJ1-5, reads DAMVIQNPRYQVTQFGKPVTLSCSQTLNHNVMYWYQQKSSQAPKLLFHYYDKDFNNEADTPDNFQSRRPNTSFCFLDIRSPGLGDTAMYLCATSRDPGAGGGSNQPQHFGDGTRLSIL.

CDR3 nucleotide sequence: TGCGCCAGCACCCCCGGTACTAACTACGAGCAGTACTTC. This codes for CASTPGTNYEQYF. J is TRBJ2-7 and V is TRBV5-1; D gene ambiguous. The CDR3 covers 13 residues. V was trimmed by 6 bases and J by 3 bases, leaving 13 bases between them. The germline V gene has CDR1 SGHRS and CDR2 YFSETQ. The full variable domain, with the rest looked up from reference TRBV5-1 and TRBJ2-7, is KAGVTQTPRYLIKTRGQQVTLSCSPISGHRSVSWYQQTPGQGLQFLFEYFSETQRNKGNFPGRFSGRQFSNSRSEMNVSTLELGDSALYLCASTPGTNYEQYFGPGTRLTVT.

The chain uses TRBV6-6 and TRBJ2-3; the D is unclear. This CDR3 spans 12 amino acids. Trimming left V 10 bases short and J 0 bases short, with 8 bases between. The germline CDR1 and CDR2 sequences are MNHNY and SVGAGI (reference sequence). CDR3 nucleotides: TGTGCCATTGGGGATAGCACAGATACGCAGTATTTT. Protein product: CAIGDSTDTQYF.

J is TRBJ1-2 and V is TRBV28; TRBD1 agrees at 9 bases. Germline loops: CDR1 MDHEN, CDR2 SYDVKM. Trimming cost V 7 bases and J 6 bases; bases outside gene matches: 15. This CDR3 is built from 16 residues. In nucleotides, the CDR3 is TGTGCCAGCACAAACCCCTCGGGACAGGGATTTGATGGCTACACCTTC. Translation gives CASTNPSGQGFDGYTF.

The chain recombines TRBV5-1 with TRBJ1-5; 7 positions match TRBD1. CDR3 length equals 15 residues. CDR1 and CDR2 (germline): SGHRS, YFSETQ. After removal of 4 bases from V and 2 bases from J, the junction contained 6 bases not matched to a gene. CDR3 coding DNA: TGCGCCAGCAGCGCATCAGGGGGGCGCAATCAGCCCCAGCATTTT. Its translation is CASSASGGRNQPQHF.

The chain carries TRBV4-1 and TRBJ2-7; 11 bases fit TRBD2. J gave up 7 bases and V 2 bases, and 7 bases lay outside the gene matches. Per germline, CDR1 MGHRA and CDR2 YSYEKL. The CDR3 is 15 residues long. The CDR3 spells CASSQPGLADREQYF. CDR3 nucleotide sequence: TGCGCCAGCAGCCAACCGGGACTAGCGGACCGAGAGCAGTACTTC.

The chain uses TRBV9 and TRBJ2-3; 10 bases are shared with TRBD2. V dropped 3 bases and J dropped 0; count of bases not matched to a gene: 13. Germline V gene data show CDR1 as SGDLS and CDR2 as YYNGEE. The CDR3 runs to 19 residues. This chain's CDR3 is CASSDPRASGGLSTDTQYF. DNA for the CDR3: TGTGCCAGCAGCGACCCGCGGGCTAGCGGGGGACTTAGCACAGATACGCAGTATTTT.

Only one count was recorded for this clone. The rearrangement links TRBV5-1 to TRBJ2-6; 7 bases agree with TRBD1. The ends lost 4 bases at V and 3 bases at J; junction bases unmatched: 4. This CDR3 has 15 residues. Germline loops: CDR1 SGHRS, CDR2 YFSETQ. Here the CDR3 reads CASSIDRVGANVLTF. The DNA of the CDR3 is TGCGCCAGCAGCATAGACAGGGTTGGGGCCAACGTCCTGACTTTC. Supplemented by reference TRBV5-1 and TRBJ2-6, the full variable domain reads KAGVTQTPRYLIKTRGQQVTLSCSPISGHRSVSWYQQTPGQGLQFLFEYFSETQRNKGNFPGRFSGRQFSNSRSEMNVSTLELGDSALYLCASSIDRVGANVLTFGAGSRLTVL.

The CDR3 reads CASSPRVAGNTIYF. The CDR3 DNA follows: TGTGCCAGCAGCCCCAGGGTCGCGGGAAACACCATATATTTT. This chain joins TRBV14 and TRBJ1-3; TRBD1 is a possible D gene (5 bases). The CDR3 runs 14 residues. Trimming removed 4 bases at V and 4 bases at J, with 11 bases between. Germline loops: CDR1 SGHDN, CDR2 FVKESK.

J is TRBJ1-1 and V is TRBV9; D not certain. The CDR3 sequence is 14 residues long. With 1 base removed from V and 0 bases from J, the gap between germline ends came to 7 bases. CDR1 and CDR2 (germline): SGDLS, YYNGEE. This CDR3 is CASSVTSMNTEAFF. In DNA, the CDR3 is TGTGCCAGCAGCGTAACCAGCATGAACACTGAAGCTTTCTTT.

This chain uses TRBV18 with TRBJ2-7; maybe TRBD1 (5 bases). The CDR3 runs to 15 residues. Trimming left V 3 bases short and J 2 bases short, with 14 bases between. Germline CDR1 reads KGHSH; CDR2 reads LQKENI. CDR3 sequence (DNA): TGTGCCAGCTCACCGATTAGGCAGGACACCTACGAGCAGTACTTC. Residues: CASSPIRQDTYEQYF. The whole variable domain, remainder taken from reference TRBV18 and TRBJ2-7, is NAGVMQNPRHLVRRRGQEARLRCSPMKGHSHVYWYRQLPEEGLKFMVYLQKENIIDESGMPKERFSAEFPKEGPSILRIQQVVRGDSAAYFCASSPIRQDTYEQYFGPGTRLTVT.

The chain is built from TRBV7-3 and TRBJ2-7; 13 bases line up with TRBD2. The germline V gene has CDR1 SGHTA and CDR2 FQGTGA. The V gene end was trimmed by 2 bases and the J gene end by 2 bases; junction bases not matched to a gene: 3. This CDR3 is built from 16 residues. DNA for the CDR3: TGTGCCAGCAGCTTAGACGGGACTAGCGGGACCTACGAGCAGTACTTC. Translating it yields CASSLDGTSGTYEQYF.

The chain combines TRBV5-1 with TRBJ1-2; tentatively, D is TRBD1 (6 bases). V was cut by 4 bases and J by 8 bases, with 15 bases left in between. This CDR3 spans 13 amino acids. Germline V gene sequence: CDR1 SGHRS, CDR2 YFSETQ. CDR3 coding DNA: TGCGCCAGCAGCCTCACAGGGTCGGAAGGCTACACCTTC. Its translation is CASSLTGSEGYTF.

As concerns this clone: The same CDR3 also results from other DNA sequences found in this sample. The chain recombines TRBV18 with TRBJ2-2; D is uncertain. This CDR3 contains 13 residues. CDR1 and CDR2 from the germline V gene are KGHSH and LQKENI. V dropped 3 bases and J dropped 6 bases, with 8 bases sitting between them. The CDR3 sequence: CASSPARPGELFF. The CDR3, as DNA: TGTGCCAGCTCACCCGCTCGTCCCGGGGAGCTGTTTTTT.

This clone appeared a single time. This rearrangement joins TRBV5-1 to TRBJ2-7; TRBD1 is a possible D gene (5 bases). The CDR3 contains 14 residues. Trimming shortened V by 1 base and J by 0 bases, and 8 bases separated the two germline ends. Germline V gene data show CDR1 as SGHRS and CDR2 as YFSETQ. The CDR3 here is CASSLIQDSYEQYF. Written as DNA, the CDR3 is TGCGCCAGCAGCTTGATACAGGACTCCTACGAGCAGTACTTC.

The V gene is TRBV9, the J gene TRBJ2-3, with D unclear. From germline, CDR1 is SGDLS and CDR2 YYNGEE. V lost 0 bases and J 6 bases, leaving 8 bases between the germline ends. This CDR3 contains 13 residues. Written as DNA, the CDR3 is TGTGCCAGCAGCGTAGCGGCAGGTGATACGCAGTATTTT. Protein sequence: CASSVAAGDTQYF. Looking up the rest from reference TRBV9 and TRBJ2-3 gives the full variable domain: DSGVTQTPKHLITATGQRVTLRCSPRSGDLSVYWYQQSLDQGLQFLIQYYNGEERAKGNILERFSAQQFPDLHSELNLSSLELGDSALYFCASSVAAGDTQYFGPGTRLTVL.

The chain employs TRBV28 and TRBJ1-3; TRBD1 is a possible D gene (5 bases). CDR3 length equals 15 residues. Germline V CDR1 and CDR2: MDHEN, SYDVKM. V lost 7 bases to trimming and J lost 2 bases, with 15 bases between them. The CDR3 nucleotides read TGTGCCAGCAACCGCTGGCAGGGAGCTGGAAACACCATATATTTT. It specifies CASNRWQGAGNTIYF. The full variable domain, completed using reference TRBV28 and TRBJ1-3, is DVKVTQSSRYLVKRTGEKVFLECVQDMDHENMFWYRQDPGLGLRLIYFSYDVKMKEKGDIPEGYSVSREKKERFSLILESASTNQTSMYLCASNRWQGAGNTIYFGEGSWLTVV.